The 2 T cell receptor beta chains reported below all come from one sample, sequenced in a study of cytomegalovirus exposure and HLA in healthy donors. A multiplex PCR was run with 60 Vbeta primers and 13 Jbeta primers. The data were produced by immunoSEQ multiplex PCR, yet TCRdb's version contains in-frame clones alone and is incomplete. The top ten clones hold approximately 1.3% of a sample with approximately 100,000 clones, about three quarters of them seen once. The source material was PBMCs. These receptor sequences come from a man aged 40-50 years in good health and CMV-seronegative.

The gene calls are TRBV10-3 and TRBJ2-7; TRBD1 is a possible D gene (6 bases). The germline CDR1 and CDR2 sequences are ENHRY and SYGVKD. There are 14 residues in the CDR3. Trimming pared 6 bases from V and 2 bases from J, leaving 14 bases between. For the CDR3, the DNA is TGTGCCATCAGGGACCCAGGGGACCCCTACGAGCAGTACTTC. Protein sequence: CAIRDPGDPYEQYF.

This clone appeared a few times. The J gene is TRBJ2-7, the V gene TRBV7-9; D ambiguous. This CDR3 has 14 residues. V lost 5 bases and J 1 base, leaving 12 bases between the germline ends. Germline values: CDR1 SEHNR, CDR2 FQNEAQ (reference sequence). The CDR3 protein is CASSKLDSSYEQYF. Written as DNA, the CDR3 is TGTGCCAGCAGCAAACTCGACTCGTCCTACGAGCAGTACTTC.